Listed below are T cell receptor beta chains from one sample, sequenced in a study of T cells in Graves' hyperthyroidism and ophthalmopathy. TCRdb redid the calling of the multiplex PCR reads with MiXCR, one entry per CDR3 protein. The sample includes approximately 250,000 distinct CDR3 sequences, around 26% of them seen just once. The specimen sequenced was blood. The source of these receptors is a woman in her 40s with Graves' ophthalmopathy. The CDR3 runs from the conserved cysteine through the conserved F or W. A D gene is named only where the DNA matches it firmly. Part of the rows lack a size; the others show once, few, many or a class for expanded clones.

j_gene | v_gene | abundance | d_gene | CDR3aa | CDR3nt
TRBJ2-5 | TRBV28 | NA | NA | CASSVVALQETQYF | TGTGCCAGCAGTGTAGTCGCCCTCCAAGAGACCCAGTACTTC
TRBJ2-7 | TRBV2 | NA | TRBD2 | CASRVGTSGRANYEQYF | TGTGCCAGCAGAGTGGGGACTAGCGGGAGAGCGAATTACGAGCAGTACTTC
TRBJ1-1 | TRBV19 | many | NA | CASSIREDGTEAFF | TGTGCCAGTAGTATTCGGGAGGATGGCACTGAAGCTTTCTTT
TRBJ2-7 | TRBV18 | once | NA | CASSPPRASVFTVYEQYF | TGTGCCAGCTCACCACCTCGGGCTAGCGTATTTACCGTCTACGAGCAGTACTTC
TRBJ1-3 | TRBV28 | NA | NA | CASSSPRRDGRNTIYF | TGTGCCAGCAGTTCCCCGCGACGCGATGGACGAAACACCATATATTTT
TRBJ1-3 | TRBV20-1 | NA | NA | CSARGRDSGNTIYF | TGCAGTGCTAGAGGGAGGGACTCTGGAAACACCATATATTTT
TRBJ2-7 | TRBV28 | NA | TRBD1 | CASGQGWYEQYF | TGTGCCAGCGGACAGGGTTGGTACGAGCAGTACTTC
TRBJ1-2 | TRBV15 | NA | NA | CATSREGGSRGYTF | TGTGCCACCAGCAGAGAGGGGGGGTCTCGAGGCTACACCTTC
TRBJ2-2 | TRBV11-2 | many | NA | CASSAPGELFF | TGTGCCAGCAGCGCCCCCGGGGAGCTGTTTTTT
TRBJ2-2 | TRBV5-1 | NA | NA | CASRWNLWDTGELFF | TGCGCCAGCAGGTGGAACCTATGGGACACCGGGGAGCTGTTTTTT